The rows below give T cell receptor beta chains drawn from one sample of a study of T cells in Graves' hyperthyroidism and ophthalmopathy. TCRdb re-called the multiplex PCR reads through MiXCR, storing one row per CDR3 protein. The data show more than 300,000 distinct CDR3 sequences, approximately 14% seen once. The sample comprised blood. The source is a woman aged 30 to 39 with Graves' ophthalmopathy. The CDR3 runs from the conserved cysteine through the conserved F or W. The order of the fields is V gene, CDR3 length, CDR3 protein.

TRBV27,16,CASSLHWDSRSYEQYF
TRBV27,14,CASSSIGTSVEQFF
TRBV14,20,CASSQISGTMGTRGANVLTF
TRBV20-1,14,CSARRQGVRETQYF
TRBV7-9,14,CASSLVVQTHGYTF
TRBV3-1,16,CASSHHPGQGTETQYF
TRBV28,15,CASSTPQDTNYGYTF
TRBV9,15,CASSRERGHYNEQFF
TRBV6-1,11,CASMAKNIQYF
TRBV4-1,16,CASSRPLKSSGNTIYF
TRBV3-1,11,CASRSTDTQYF
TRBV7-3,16,CASSLRAGGQADTQYF
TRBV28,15,CASSNREVENTEAFF
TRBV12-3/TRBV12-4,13,CASSLSGRGEAFF
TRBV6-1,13,CASSDTDVGELFF
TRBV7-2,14,CASSPDIWNTEAFF
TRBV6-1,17,CASRAGQSSEGRYGYTF
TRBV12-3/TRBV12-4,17,CASSLGRGRFSNQPQHF
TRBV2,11,CASRAGGGEYF
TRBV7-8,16,CASSLAKRAINSEAFF
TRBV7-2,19,CASSLVVGLAGVSYNEQFF
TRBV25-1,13,CASSEWGTDTQYF
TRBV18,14,CASSPRQGPDEQFF
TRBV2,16,CASTPVPGQINQPQHF
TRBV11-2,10,CASSRLEQYF
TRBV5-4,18,CASSTRGWGQTGPGELFF
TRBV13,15,CASSFGTEGADTQYF
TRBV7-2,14,CASSQGRSNNEQFF
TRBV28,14,CASSSRTGGNEQFF
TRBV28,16,CASTGGNQNWNYGYTF
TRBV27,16,CASSSNRDSHRDTIYF
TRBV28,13,CASSLAGFNEQYF
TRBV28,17,CASSLGLLSLPNQPQHF
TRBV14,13,CASSQGGDSPLHF
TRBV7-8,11,CASLGSTEAFF
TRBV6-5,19,CASSYSGTFYPVYQETQYF
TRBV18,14,CASSPRKGSDTQYF
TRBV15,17,CATSRDSGGALVYEQYF
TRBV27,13,CASRPSLWETQYF
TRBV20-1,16,CSAEVGQRGHTDTQYF
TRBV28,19,CASTTPLSGLSGANYGYTF
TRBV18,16,CASSPKTGSFSQPQHF
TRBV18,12,CASSPNSYGYTF
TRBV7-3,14,CASNPHPGNTEAFF
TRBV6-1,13,CASSETRQVEQYF
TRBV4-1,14,CASSQDLQADTQYF
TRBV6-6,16,CASSYSWDTSGNTIYF
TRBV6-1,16,CASSSYRPQGTHEQYF
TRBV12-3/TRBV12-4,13,CASRKRASYEQYF
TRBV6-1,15,CAGSASGGQKNIQYF
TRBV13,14,CASSLYLAGETQYF
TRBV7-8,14,CASSLNPATDTQYF
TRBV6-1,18,CASSEGTSGNSGANVLTF
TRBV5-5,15,CASSGTGLTLYEQYF
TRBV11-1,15,CAIRGTGVRAGELFF
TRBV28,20,CASKTPGTVNDLSGANVLTF